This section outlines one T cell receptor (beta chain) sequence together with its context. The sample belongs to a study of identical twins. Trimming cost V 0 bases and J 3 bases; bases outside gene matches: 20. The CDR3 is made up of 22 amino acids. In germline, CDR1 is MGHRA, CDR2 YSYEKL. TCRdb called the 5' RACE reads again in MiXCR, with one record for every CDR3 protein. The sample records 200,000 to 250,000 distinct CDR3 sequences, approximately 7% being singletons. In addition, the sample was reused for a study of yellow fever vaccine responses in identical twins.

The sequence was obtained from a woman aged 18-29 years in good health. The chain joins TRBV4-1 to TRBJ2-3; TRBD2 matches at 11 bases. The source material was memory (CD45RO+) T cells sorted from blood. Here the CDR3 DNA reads TGCGCCAGCAGCCAAGATAGGAGGAGGGGTCTAGCGGGAGGAAATGGTACAGATACGCAGTATTTT. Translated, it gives CASSQDRRRGLAGGNGTDTQYF.